This T cell receptor (beta chain) was captured by sequencing in a study of blood T cells in healthy people across ages. Overall study findings and caveats: There was a strong correlation between TCR beta diversity and naive T cell percentage. Long-lived donors exceeded aged donors in naive CD4+ cells and diversity.

The second PCR ran roughly 7 to 11 cycles with a sample-barcoded 5' primer and J-beta primers. A single record per CDR3 protein comes from TCRdb applying MiXCR to the 5' RACE reads. The table shows around 800,000 distinct CDR3 sequences, with 62% occurring only once. Trimming pared 1 base from V and 5 bases from J, leaving 11 bases between. This CDR3 contains 14 residues. Germline assignment: CDR1 SNHLY and CDR2 FYNNEI. A note on this clonotype: Its antigen remains unknown.

The V gene is TRBV2, the J gene TRBJ1-2, with D hard to call. The sequence was obtained from a man aged 25 to 40 in good health. The specimen was blood. CDR3 in amino acids: CASSEVVFKYGYTF. CDR3 nucleotide sequence: TGTGCCAGCAGTGAAGTGGTGTTTAAGTATGGCTACACCTTC.